This TCR beta chain was identified during a study of shared clonotypes between healthy human individuals. Study background: Each donor's CD4 naive and CD4 memory cells filled three plates apiece, CD8 naive two, and CD8 memory one.

Naive CD8 populations comprised CD45RO-negative cells positively selected for CCR7, excluding terminally differentiated effector memory CD45RA+ cells. Profiling relied on immunoSEQ multiplex PCR, and the TCRdb table lists in-frame clones only, not all of them. The data contain some 2,000,000 clones, about 95% of them singletons. Sequencing was done on a sample of naive CD8+ T cells sorted from blood. This TCR came from a man between 18 and 29 years old in good health.

The CDR3 DNA sequence: TGCGCCAGCAGCTTGATACAGACTGGCACCGGGGAGCTGTTTTTT. It specifies CASSLIQTGTGELFF. J is TRBJ2-2 and V is TRBV5-1; no clear D. Deletions cut 1 base from V and 4 bases from J, with 11 bases between. Germline CDR1 SGHRS, CDR2 YFSETQ. CDR3 length equals 15 residues.